This entry lists 9 T cell receptor beta chains sequenced from one sample in a study of vaccination effects on CD4 cells after COVID-19 (dated by TCRdb to between 2022 and 2023). Library preparation employed the immunoSEQ multiplex PCR assay. In its TCRdb copy, this immuneACCESS table keeps in-frame sequences only and misses some clones. Where compared with another copy, unresolved V genes explain less than half of these, and the others have no known cause. This sample holds tens of thousands of clones; less than 85% were observed only once. Around 3% of the sample is in the top ten clones. To identify antigen-specific CD4+ T cell clonotypes by their expansion, the ViraFEST assay first stimulated PBMC with viral peptide pools and then applied TCR sequencing. After about 9 days of culture, CD4+ T cells were isolated with the EasySep CD4+ T cell isolation kit. Negative nucleocapsid antibody results before and after vaccination confirmed that the healthy vaccine recipients had no prior SARS-CoV-2 infection.

No antigen is known for these receptors. The specimen comprised CD4+ T cells from PBMCs cultured with HCoV-NL63 spike peptides, sampled before COVID-19 vaccination. The cell subset or site label here, explained by the study, means: HCoV-NL63 spike overlapping peptide pool stimulation. These receptor sequences come from a human donor who received a COVID-19 vaccine.

This clone occurred a few times. An end of the junction does not agree with germline; a read error may underlie this. The V gene is TRBV11-2, the J gene TRBJ1-2; a weak D match, TRBD1 (5 bases). CDR1 is SGHAT, CDR2 FQNNGV, per germline. The CDR3 loop spans 12 amino acids. In DNA form, the CDR3 reads TGTGCCAGCAGCCACATAGGACACGAGGCCGGCTTC. Translating gives CASSHIGHEAGF.

The rearrangement uses TRBV11-2 and TRBJ2-3, with D tentatively TRBD2 (6 bases). The CDR3 has 14 residues. Trimming pared 6 bases from V and 2 bases from J, leaving 12 bases between. CDR1 is SGHAT and CDR2 is FQNNGV in the germline V gene. The CDR3 sequence: CASRPIAATDTQYF. Written as DNA, the CDR3 is TGTGCCAGCAGACCCATAGCGGCCACAGATACGCAGTATTTT. Variable domain in full (rest from reference TRBV11-2 and TRBJ2-3): EAGVAQSPRYKIIEKRQSVAFWCNPISGHATLYWYQQILGQGPKLLIQFQNNGVVDDSQLPKDRFSAERLKGVDSTLKIQPAKLEDSAVYLCASRPIAATDTQYFGPGTRLTVL.

The chain has TRBV19 and TRBJ1-1, with 11 nucleotides matching TRBD1. The CDR3 length is 20 residues. Trimming took 4 bases from V and 5 from J; bases not matched to a gene: 21. The germline gives CDR1 LNHDA, CDR2 SQIVND (reference sequence). DNA for the CDR3: TGTGCCAGTAGTACTCCGGGACAGGGGGTATGGACCCCTGGACGAACTGAAGCTTTCTTT. Its protein product is CASSTPGQGVWTPGRTEAFF.

This sequence joins TRBV4-1 and TRBJ1-2, with TRBD1 matching over 9 bases. This CDR3 is built from 15 residues. V was clipped by 4 bases and J by 4 bases; unmatched bases: 7. Germline V CDR1 and CDR2: MGHRA, YSYEKL. DNA for the CDR3: TGCGCCAGCAGCCCCCCGGACAGGGGCACCTATGGCTACACCTTC. As protein: CASSPPDRGTYGYTF.

The table lists this clone with a few counts. This chain uses TRBV5-1 with TRBJ2-2, with TRBD1 matching 7 bases. CDR1 is SGHRS and CDR2 is YFSETQ in the germline V gene. J gave up 5 bases and V 3 bases, and 4 bases lay outside the gene matches. The CDR3 length is 14 residues. CDR3: CASSSGQSTGELFF. The CDR3 DNA is TGCGCCAGCAGCTCGGGACAGTCAACCGGGGAGCTGTTTTTT.

The chain links TRBV4-1 to TRBJ1-6; possibly TRBD1 for D (5 bases). Germline V gene sequence: CDR1 MGHRA, CDR2 YSYEKL. CDR3 length: 16 amino acids. V lost 0 bases and J 7 bases, leaving 13 bases between the germline ends. CDR3 loop: CASSQDRGVWNSPLHF. The CDR3 coding sequence is TGCGCCAGCAGCCAAGATAGAGGGGTATGGAATTCACCCCTCCACTTT.

The chain carries TRBV6-1 and TRBJ2-1; D not resolved. Germline assignment: CDR1 MNHNS and CDR2 SASEGT. V lost 1 base and J lost 5, with 9 bases in between. This CDR3 region has 14 residues. The CDR3 nucleotides are TGTGCCAGCAGTGAAGACAGAGTAAACAATGAGCAGTTCTTC. As protein: CASSEDRVNNEQFF.

Only one count was recorded for this clone. This chain links TRBV19 with TRBJ2-3; D is uncertain. Germline V gene sequence: CDR1 LNHDA, CDR2 SQIVND (reference sequence). The CDR3 spans 15 residues. V was clipped by 3 bases and J by 2 bases, with 12 bases between them. CDR3 region: CASSILVRATDTQYF. CDR3 nucleotides: TGTGCCAGTAGTATCCTAGTGCGCGCCACAGATACGCAGTATTTT.

The V and J genes are TRBV7-2 and TRBJ1-6; D possibly corresponds to TRBD1 (6 bases). Germline V CDR1 and CDR2: SGHTA, FQGNSA. Trimming left V 5 bases short and J 6 bases short, with 8 bases between. The CDR3 spans 13 residues. For the CDR3, the DNA is TGTGCCAGCAGCATGGACAGTAATTCACCCCTCCACTTT. Its translation: CASSMDSNSPLHF. Using reference TRBV7-2 and TRBJ1-6 for the parts outside the CDR3, the full variable domain is GAGVSQSPSNKVTEKGKDVELRCDPISGHTALYWYRQSLGQGLEFLIYFQGNSAPDKSGLPSDRFSAERTGGSVSTLTIQRTQQEDSAVYLCASSMDSNSPLHFGNGTRLTVT.